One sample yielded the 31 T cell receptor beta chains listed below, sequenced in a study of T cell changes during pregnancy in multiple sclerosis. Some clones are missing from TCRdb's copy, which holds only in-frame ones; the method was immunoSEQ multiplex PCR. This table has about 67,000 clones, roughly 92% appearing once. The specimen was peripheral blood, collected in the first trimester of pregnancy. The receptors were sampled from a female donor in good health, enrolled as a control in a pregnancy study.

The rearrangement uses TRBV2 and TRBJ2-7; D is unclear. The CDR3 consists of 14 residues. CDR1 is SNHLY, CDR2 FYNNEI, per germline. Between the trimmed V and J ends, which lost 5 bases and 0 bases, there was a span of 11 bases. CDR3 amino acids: CASSNIILSYEQYF. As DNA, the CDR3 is TGTGCCAGCAGTAACATAATCCTCTCCTACGAGCAGTACTTC.

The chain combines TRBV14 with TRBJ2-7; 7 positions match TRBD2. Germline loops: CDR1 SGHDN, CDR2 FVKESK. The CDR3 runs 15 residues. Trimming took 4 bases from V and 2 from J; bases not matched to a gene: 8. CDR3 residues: CASSRPGRGTYEQYF. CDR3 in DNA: TGTGCCAGCAGCCGCCCAGGGCGGGGGACCTACGAGCAGTACTTC.

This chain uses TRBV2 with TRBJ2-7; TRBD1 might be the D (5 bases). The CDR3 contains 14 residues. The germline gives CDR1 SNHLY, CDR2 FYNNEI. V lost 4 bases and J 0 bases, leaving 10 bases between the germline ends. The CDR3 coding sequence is TGTGCCAGCAGTGCCGTCAGGGCCTCCTACGAGCAGTACTTC. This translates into CASSAVRASYEQYF.

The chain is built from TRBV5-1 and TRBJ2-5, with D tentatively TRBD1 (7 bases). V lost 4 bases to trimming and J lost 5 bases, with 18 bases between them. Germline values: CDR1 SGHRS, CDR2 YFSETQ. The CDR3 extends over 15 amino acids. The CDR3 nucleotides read TGCGCCAGCAGCGGGAACCTAGCGACAGGGGAGACCCAGTACTTC. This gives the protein CASSGNLATGETQYF.

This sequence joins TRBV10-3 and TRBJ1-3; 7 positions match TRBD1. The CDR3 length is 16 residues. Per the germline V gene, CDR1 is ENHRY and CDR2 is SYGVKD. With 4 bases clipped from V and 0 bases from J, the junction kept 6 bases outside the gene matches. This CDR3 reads CAISGGGRGSGNTIYF. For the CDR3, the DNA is TGTGCCATCAGTGGAGGGGGCAGAGGCTCTGGAAACACCATATATTTT.

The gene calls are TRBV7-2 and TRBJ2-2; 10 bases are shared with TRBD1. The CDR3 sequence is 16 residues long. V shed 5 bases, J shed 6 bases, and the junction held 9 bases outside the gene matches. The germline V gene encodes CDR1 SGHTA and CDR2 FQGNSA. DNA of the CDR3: TGTGCCAGCAGCACACCGACAGGGGGCGCGGCCGGGGAGCTGTTTTTT. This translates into CASSTPTGGAAGELFF.

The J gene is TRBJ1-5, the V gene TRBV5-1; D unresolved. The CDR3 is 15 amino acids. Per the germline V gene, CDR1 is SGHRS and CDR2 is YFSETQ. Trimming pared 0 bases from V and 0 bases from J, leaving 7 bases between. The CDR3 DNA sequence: TGCGCCAGCAGCTTGGATGCAGGTAGCAATCAGCCCCAGCATTTT. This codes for CASSLDAGSNQPQHF.

The CDR3 DNA follows: TGTGCCAGCAGCTTAGGGGGACAGGGGGCTTACGAGCAGTACTTC. It translates to CASSLGGQGAYEQYF. This chain connects TRBV13 to TRBJ2-7; TRBD1 aligns across 12 bases. The V gene's germline CDR1 is PRHDT and CDR2 FYEKMQ (reference sequence). The length of the CDR3 is 15 residues. V shed 0 bases, J shed 4 bases, and the junction held 1 base outside the gene matches.

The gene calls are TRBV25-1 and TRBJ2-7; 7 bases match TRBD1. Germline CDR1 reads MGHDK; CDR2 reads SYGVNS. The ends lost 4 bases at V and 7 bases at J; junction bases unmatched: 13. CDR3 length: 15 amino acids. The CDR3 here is CASSGLRDREREQYF. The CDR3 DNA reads TGTGCCAGCAGTGGCCTCCGGGACAGAGAGCGGGAGCAGTACTTC.

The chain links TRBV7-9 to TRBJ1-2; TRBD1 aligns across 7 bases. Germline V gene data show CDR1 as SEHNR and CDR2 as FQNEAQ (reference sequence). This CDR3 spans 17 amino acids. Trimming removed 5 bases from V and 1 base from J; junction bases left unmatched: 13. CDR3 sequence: CASSHHPRGQRNYGYTF. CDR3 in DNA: TGTGCCAGCAGCCACCACCCCCGGGGACAGCGTAACTATGGCTACACCTTC.

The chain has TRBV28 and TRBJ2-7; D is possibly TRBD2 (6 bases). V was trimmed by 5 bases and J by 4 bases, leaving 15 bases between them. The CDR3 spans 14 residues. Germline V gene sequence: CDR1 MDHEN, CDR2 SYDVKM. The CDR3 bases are TGTGCCAGCAGTGTAAGGGACTCGGTATACGAGCAGTACTTC. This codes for CASSVRDSVYEQYF. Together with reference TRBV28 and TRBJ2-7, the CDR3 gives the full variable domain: DVKVTQSSRYLVKRTGEKVFLECVQDMDHENMFWYRQDPGLGLRLIYFSYDVKMKEKGDIPEGYSVSREKKERFSLILESASTNQTSMYLCASSVRDSVYEQYFGPGTRLTVT.

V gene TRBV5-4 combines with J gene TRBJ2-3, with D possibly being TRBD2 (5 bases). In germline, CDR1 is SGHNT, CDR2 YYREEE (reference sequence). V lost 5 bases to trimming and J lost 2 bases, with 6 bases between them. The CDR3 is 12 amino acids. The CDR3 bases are TGTGCCAGCAGGAGGGACACAGATACGCAGTATTTT. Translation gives CASRRDTDTQYF.

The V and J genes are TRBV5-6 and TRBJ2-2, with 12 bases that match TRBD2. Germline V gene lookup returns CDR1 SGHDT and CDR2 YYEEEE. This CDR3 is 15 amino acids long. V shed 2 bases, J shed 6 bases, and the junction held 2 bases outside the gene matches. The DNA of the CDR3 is TGTGCCAGCAGCTTAAGACTAGCGGGAGCCGGGGAGCTGTTTTTT. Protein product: CASSLRLAGAGELFF.

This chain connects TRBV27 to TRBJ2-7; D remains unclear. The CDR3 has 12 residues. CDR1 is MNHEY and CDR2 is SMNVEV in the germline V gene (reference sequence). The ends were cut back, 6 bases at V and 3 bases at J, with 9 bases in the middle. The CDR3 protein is CASSSGGYEQYF. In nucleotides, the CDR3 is TGTGCCAGCAGCTCTGGCGGCTACGAGCAGTACTTC.

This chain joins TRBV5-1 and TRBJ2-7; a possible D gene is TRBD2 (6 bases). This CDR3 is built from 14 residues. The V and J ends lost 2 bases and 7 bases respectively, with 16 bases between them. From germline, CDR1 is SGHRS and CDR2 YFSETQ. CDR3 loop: CASSFLGGLGEQYF. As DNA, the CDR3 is TGCGCCAGCAGCTTTTTAGGAGGGCTTGGTGAGCAGTACTTC.

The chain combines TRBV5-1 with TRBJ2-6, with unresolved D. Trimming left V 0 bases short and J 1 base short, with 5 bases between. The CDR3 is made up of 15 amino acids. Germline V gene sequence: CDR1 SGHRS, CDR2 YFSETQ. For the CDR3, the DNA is TGCGCCAGCAGCTTGGCGGAGTCTGGGGCCAACGTCCTGACTTTC. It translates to CASSLAESGANVLTF.

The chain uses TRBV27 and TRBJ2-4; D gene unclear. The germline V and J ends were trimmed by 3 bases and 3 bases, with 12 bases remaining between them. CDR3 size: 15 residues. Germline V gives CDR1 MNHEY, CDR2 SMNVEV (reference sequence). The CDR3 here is CASSFLPVGKNIQYF. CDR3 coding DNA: TGTGCCAGCAGTTTCCTGCCGGTCGGCAAAAACATTCAGTACTTC.

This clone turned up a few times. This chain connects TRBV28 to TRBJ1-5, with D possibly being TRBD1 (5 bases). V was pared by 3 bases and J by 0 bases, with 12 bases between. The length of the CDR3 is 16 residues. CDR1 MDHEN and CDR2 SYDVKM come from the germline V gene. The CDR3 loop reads CASSFGGGYSNQPQHF. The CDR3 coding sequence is TGTGCCAGCAGTTTTGGCGGGGGATATAGCAATCAGCCCCAGCATTTT.

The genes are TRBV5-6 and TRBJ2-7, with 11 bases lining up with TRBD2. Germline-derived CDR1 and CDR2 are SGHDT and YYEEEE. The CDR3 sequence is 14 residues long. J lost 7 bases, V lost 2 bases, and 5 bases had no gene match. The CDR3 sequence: CASSLSGTSGEQYF. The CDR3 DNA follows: TGTGCCAGCAGCTTATCCGGGACTAGCGGAGAGCAGTACTTC.

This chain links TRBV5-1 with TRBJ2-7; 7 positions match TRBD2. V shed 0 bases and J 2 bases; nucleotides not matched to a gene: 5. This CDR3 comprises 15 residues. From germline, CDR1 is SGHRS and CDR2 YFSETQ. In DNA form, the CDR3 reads TGCGCCAGCAGCTTGGCGGGGGAGGGTCCCTACGAGCAGTACTTC. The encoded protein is CASSLAGEGPYEQYF.

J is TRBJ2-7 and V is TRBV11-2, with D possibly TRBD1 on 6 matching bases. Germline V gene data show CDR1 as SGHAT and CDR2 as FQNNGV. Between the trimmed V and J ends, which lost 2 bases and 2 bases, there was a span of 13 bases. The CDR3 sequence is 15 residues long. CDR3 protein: CASSLYPTGPYEQYF. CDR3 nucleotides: TGTGCCAGCAGCTTATATCCGACAGGCCCCTACGAGCAGTACTTC.

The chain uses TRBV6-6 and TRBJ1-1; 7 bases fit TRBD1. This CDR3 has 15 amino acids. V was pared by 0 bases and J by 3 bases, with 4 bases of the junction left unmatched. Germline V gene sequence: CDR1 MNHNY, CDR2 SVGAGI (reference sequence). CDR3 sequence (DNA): TGTGCCAGCAGTTACTCTGGCAGGGGGGACACTGAAGCTTTCTTT. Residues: CASSYSGRGDTEAFF.

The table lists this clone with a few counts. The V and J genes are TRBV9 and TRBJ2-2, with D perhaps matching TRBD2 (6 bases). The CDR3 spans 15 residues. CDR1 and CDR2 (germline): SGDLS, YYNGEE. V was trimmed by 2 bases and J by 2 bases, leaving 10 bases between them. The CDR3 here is CASSVRDSNTGELFF. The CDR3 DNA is TGTGCCAGCAGCGTCCGGGACTCCAACACCGGGGAGCTGTTTTTT.

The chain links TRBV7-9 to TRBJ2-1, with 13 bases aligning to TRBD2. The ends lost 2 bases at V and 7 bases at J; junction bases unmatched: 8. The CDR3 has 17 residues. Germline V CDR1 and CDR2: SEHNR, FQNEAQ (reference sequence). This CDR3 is CASSLFRTSGGRNEQFF. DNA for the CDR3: TGTGCCAGCAGCTTATTTAGGACTAGCGGGGGACGGAATGAGCAGTTCTTC.

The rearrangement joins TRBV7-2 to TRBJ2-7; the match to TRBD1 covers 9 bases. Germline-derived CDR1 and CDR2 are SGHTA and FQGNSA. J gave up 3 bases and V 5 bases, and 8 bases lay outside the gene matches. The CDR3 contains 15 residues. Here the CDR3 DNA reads TGTGCCAGCAGCAAAAGACAGGGGGGCTACTACGAGCAGTACTTC. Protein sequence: CASSKRQGGYYEQYF.

CDR3 sequence: CASSLSAGLTQYF. CDR3 coding DNA: TGTGCCAGCAGCTTGAGCGCGGGACTTACGCAGTATTTT. This rearrangement joins TRBV5-6 to TRBJ2-3; D may be TRBD2 (6 bases). The CDR3 has 13 amino acids. Trimming removed 1 base from V and 8 bases from J, with 11 bases in between. The germline V gene encodes CDR1 SGHDT and CDR2 YYEEEE.

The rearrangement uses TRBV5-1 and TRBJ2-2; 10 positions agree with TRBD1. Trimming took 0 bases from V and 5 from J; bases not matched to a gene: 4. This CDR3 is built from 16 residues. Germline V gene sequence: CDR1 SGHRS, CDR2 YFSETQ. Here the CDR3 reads CASSLGRDRGTGELFF. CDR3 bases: TGCGCCAGCAGCTTGGGTAGGGACAGGGGAACCGGGGAGCTGTTTTTT.

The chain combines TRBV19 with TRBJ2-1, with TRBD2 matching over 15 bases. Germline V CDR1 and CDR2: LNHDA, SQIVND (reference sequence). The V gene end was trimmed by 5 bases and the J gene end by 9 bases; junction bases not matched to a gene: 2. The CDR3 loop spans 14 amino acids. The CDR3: CASSGLAGGSEQFF. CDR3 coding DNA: TGTGCCAGTAGTGGACTAGCGGGAGGGTCTGAGCAGTTCTTC. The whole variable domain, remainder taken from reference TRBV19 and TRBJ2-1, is DGGITQSPKYLFRKEGQNVTLSCEQNLNHDAMYWYRQDPGQGLRLIYYSQIVNDFQKGDIAEGYSVSREKKESFPLTVTSAQKNPTAFYLCASSGLAGGSEQFFGPGTRLTVL.

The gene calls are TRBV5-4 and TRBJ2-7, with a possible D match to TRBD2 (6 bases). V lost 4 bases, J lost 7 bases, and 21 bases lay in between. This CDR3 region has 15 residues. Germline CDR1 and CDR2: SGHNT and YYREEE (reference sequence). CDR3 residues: CASSPRRPGVEEQYF. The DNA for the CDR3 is TGTGCCAGCAGCCCTCGCCGACCGGGAGTTGAGGAGCAGTACTTC.

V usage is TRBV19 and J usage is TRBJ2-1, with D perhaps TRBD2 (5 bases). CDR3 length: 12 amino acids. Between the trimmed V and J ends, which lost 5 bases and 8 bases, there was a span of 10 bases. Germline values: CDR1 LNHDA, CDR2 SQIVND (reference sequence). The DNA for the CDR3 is TGTGCCAGTAGTCCCAGCGGATATGAGCAGTTCTTC. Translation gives CASSPSGYEQFF.

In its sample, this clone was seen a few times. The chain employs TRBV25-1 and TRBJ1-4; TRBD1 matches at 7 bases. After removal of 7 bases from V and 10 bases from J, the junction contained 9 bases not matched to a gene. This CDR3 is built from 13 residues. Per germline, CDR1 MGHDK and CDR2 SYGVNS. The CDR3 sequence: CASTDREVGKLFF. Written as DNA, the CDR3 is TGTGCCAGCACTGACAGGGAGGTAGGAAAACTGTTTTTT.